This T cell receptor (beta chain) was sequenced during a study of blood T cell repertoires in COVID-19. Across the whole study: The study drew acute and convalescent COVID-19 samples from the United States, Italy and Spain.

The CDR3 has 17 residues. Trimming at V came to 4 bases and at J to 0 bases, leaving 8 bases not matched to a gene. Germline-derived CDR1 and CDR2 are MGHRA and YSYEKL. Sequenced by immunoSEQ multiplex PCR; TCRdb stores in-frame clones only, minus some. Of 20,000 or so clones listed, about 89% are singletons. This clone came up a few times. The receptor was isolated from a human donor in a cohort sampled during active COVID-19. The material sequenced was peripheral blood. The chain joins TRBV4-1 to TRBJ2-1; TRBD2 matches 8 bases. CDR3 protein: CASSRGGLVPSYNEQFF. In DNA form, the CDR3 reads TGCGCCAGCAGCCGAGGGGGACTAGTGCCCTCCTACAATGAGCAGTTCTTC.